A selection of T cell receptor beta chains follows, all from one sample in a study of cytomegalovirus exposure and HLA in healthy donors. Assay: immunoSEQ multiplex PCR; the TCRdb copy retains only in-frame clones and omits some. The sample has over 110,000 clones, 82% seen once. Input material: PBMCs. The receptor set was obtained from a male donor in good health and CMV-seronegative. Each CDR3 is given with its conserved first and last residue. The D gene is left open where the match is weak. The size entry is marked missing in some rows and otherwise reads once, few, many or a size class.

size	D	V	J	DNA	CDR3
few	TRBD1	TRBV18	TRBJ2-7	TGTGCCAGCTCACTACGGACAGGTCTAACCTACGAGCAGTACTTC	CASSLRTGLTYEQYF
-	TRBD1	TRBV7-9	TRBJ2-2	TGTGCCAGCAGCTTCGCCGCGGGACAGGGGATCAGGGAGCTGTTTTTT	CASSFAAGQGIRELFF
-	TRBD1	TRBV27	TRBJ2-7	TGTGCCAGCAGTCACAGGGGGCCCCACGAGCAGTACTTC	CASSHRGPHEQYF
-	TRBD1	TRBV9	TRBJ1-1	TGTGCCAGCAGCGCCCAGGGGGCCACTGAAGCTTTCTTT	CASSAQGATEAFF
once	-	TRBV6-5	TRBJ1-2	TGTGCCAGCAGTTCCGTTTCGGGGAATTACGGTGGCTACACCTTC	CASSSVSGNYGGYTF
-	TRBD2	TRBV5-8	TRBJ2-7	TGTGCCAGCAGCTTGGTAGCTAGCGGAGACTACGAGCAGTACTTC	CASSLVASGDYEQYF
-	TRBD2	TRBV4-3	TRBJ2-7	TGCGCCAGCAGCCAACTAGCGGGAGGCCCCTACGAGCAGTACTTC	CASSQLAGGPYEQYF
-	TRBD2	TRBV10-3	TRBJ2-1	TGTGCCATCAGTGAGAACTCGCTAGCGGGAGTCAATGAGCAGTTCTTC	CAISENSLAGVNEQFF
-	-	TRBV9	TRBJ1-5	TGTGCCAGCAGCGTAGATAGCGGTAATCAGCCCCAGCATTTT	CASSVDSGNQPQHF
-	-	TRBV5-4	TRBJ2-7	TGTGCCAGCAGCCGCGGGCCCACCTACGAGCAGTACTTC	CASSRGPTYEQYF
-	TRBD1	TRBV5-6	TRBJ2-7	TGTGCCAGCAGCTTCCCGACAGGGATCTACGAGCAGTACTTC	CASSFPTGIYEQYF
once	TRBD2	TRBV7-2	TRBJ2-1	TGTGCCAGCAGCTTAGTGACTAGCGGGAGCAATGAGCAGTTCTTC	CASSLVTSGSNEQFF
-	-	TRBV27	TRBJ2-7	TGTGCCAGCAGAGTGCAGGGGTACCGCGGGGAGCAGTACTTC	CASRVQGYRGEQYF
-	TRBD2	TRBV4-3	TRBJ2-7	TGCGCCAGCAGCCTAACAATTACTAGCGATACCTACGAGCAGTACTTC	CASSLTITSDTYEQYF
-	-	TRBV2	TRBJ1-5	TGTGCCAGCAGTGATATTAGCAATCAGCCCCAGCATTTT	CASSDISNQPQHF
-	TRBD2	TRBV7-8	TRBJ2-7	TGTGCCAGCAGCTCCCCGCCTAGCGGGAGGAACGAGCAGTACTTC	CASSSPPSGRNEQYF
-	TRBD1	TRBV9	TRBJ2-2	TGTGCCAGCAGCGGTTGGACAGGGGTATTTGGCGGGGAGCTGTTTTTT	CASSGWTGVFGGELFF
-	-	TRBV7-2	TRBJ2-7	TGTGCCAGCAGCGGGACACCTCACTACGAGCAGTACTTC	CASSGTPHYEQYF
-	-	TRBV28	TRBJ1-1	TGTGCCAGCAGTTTTCGTGGAGGGAGGGGGGAAGCTTTCTTT	CASSFRGGRGEAFF
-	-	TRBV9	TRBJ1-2	TGTGCCAGCAGCGTCGAGGGAGAACACTATGGCTACACCTTC	CASSVEGEHYGYTF
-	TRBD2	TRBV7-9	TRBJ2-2	TGTGCCAGCAGCACCCCGGGACTAGCGGTTCCCCAGGGGGAGCTGTTTTTT	CASSTPGLAVPQGELFF
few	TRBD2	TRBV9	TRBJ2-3	TGTGCCAGCAGCGGCGGGACTAGCGGCTACACAGATACGCAGTATTTT	CASSGGTSGYTDTQYF
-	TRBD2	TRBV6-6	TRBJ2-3	TGTGCCAGCAGACCGCAGCGGGAGGACACAGATACGCAGTATTTT	CASRPQREDTDTQYF
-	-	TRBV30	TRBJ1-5	TGTGCCTGGACCCCTTCAGACACTCAGCCCCAGCATTTT	CAWTPSDTQPQHF
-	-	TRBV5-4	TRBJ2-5	TGTGCCAGCACGGCACCCGGGGAGACCCAGTACTTC	CASTAPGETQYF
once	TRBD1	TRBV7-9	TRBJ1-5	TGTGCCAGCAGCTTAGCCCCTACAGGGGGCGGTCAGCCCCAGCATTTT	CASSLAPTGGGQPQHF
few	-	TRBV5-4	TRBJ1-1	TGTGCCAGCAGCTTGTTTCAGTCTGAAGCTTTCTTT	CASSLFQSEAFF
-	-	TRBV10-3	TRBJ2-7	TGTGCCATCAGTGAGTCACAGGCAGGGAGGTCTTACGAGCAGTACTTC	CAISESQAGRSYEQYF
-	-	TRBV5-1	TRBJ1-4	TGCGCCAGCAAATTCCAGGGCGCCGACAATGAAAAACTGTTTTTT	CASKFQGADNEKLFF
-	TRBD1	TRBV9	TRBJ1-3	TGTGCCAGCAGCGCCCGGGACAGGGCAATTTCAGGAAACACCATATATTTT	CASSARDRAISGNTIYF
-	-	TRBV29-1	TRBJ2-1	TGCAGCGCCAATCGAGGAGGCGATGAGCAGTTCTTC	CSANRGGDEQFF
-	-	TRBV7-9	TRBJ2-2	TGTGCCAGCAGCTTAGCGCAGGCACCGAACACCGGGGAGCTGTTTTTT	CASSLAQAPNTGELFF
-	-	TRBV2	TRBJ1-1	TGTGCCAGCAGAGGAGAAATGAACACTGAAGCTTTCTTT	CASRGEMNTEAFF
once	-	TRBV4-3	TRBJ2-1	TGCGCCAGCAGCCAGCTAAGATCTGGGCTAGCAGTGAATGAGCAGTTCTTC	CASSQLRSGLAVNEQFF
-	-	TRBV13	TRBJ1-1	TGTGCCAGCAGCTTATGGGGAGGGGAGTTGTACACTGAAGCTTTCTTT	CASSLWGGELYTEAFF
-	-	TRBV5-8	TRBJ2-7	TGTGCCAGCAGCTCCAACCTGAATGCGCGGTACGAGCAGTACTTC	CASSSNLNARYEQYF
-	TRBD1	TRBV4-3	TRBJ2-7	TGCGCCAGCAGCCAGGACAGGGGGAGAAACTACGAGCAGTACTTC	CASSQDRGRNYEQYF
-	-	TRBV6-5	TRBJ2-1	TGTGCCAGCAGTTACGGGGAGCAGCAGTTCTTC	CASSYGEQQFF
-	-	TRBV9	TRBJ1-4	TGTGCCAGCAGCGTAGAGGGGGTCGGGGAAAAACTGTTTTTT	CASSVEGVGEKLFF
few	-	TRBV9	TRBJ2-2	TGTGCCAGCAGCAGACTAGGGAGCACCGGGGAGCTGTTTTTT	CASSRLGSTGELFF
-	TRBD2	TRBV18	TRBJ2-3	TGTGCCAGCCCAGCAGCGGGAGGGTCAGATACGCAGTATTTT	CASPAAGGSDTQYF
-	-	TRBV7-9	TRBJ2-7	TGTGCCAGCAGCTTACCTGCGGCCTACGAGCAGTACTTC	CASSLPAAYEQYF
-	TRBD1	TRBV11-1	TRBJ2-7	TGTGCCAGCAGCCCAAGGGACAGTCCACCCTACGAGCAGTACTTC	CASSPRDSPPYEQYF
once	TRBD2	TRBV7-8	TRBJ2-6	TGTGCCAGCAGCTTGGGACTAGCGGGAGCTGGGGCCAACGTCCTGACTTTC	CASSLGLAGAGANVLTF
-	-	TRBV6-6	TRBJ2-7	TGTGCCAGCAGTTACTCCGAGGCCCCGAGGATGAACGAGCAGTACTTC	CASSYSEAPRMNEQYF
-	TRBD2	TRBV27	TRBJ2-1	TGTGCCAGCAGCCGCAGCGGGAGCTCCTACAATGAGCAGTTCTTC	CASSRSGSSYNEQFF
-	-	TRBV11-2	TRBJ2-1	TGTGCCAGCAGCTTAGCAGGGAACCCTGGGGATGAGCAGTTCTTC	CASSLAGNPGDEQFF
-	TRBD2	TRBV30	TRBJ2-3	TGTGCCTGGAGTGGAGCTAGGACTAGCGGGAGGGGCCCAGATACGCAGTATTTT	CAWSGARTSGRGPDTQYF
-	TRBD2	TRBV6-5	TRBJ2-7	TGTGCCAGCAGTGCACTAGCGGTCTATTCCTACGAGCAGTACTTC	CASSALAVYSYEQYF
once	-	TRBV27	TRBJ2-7	TGTGCCAGCTGGGGGCCTAGCCGGTCCTACGAGCAGTACTTC	CASWGPSRSYEQYF
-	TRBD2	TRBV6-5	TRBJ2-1	TGTGCCAGCAGGGGGCTGGGACTAGAAGTCAATGAGCAGTTCTTC	CASRGLGLEVNEQFF
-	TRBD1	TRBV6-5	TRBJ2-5	TGTGCCAGCAGGAGGGGGCGCGTTGAGACCCAGTACTTC	CASRRGRVETQYF
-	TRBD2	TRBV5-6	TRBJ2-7	TGTGCCAGCAGCGCGAACCTAGAGACTAGCGGGAGGGTAGGGGAGCAGTACTTC	CASSANLETSGRVGEQYF
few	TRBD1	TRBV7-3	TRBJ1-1	TGTGCCAGCAGCGTATCCGGGACAGTCAACACTGAAGCTTTCTTT	CASSVSGTVNTEAFF
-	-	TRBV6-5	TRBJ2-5	TGTGCCAGCAGTTCCCGACAGACGGGAGAGACCCAGTACTTC	CASSSRQTGETQYF
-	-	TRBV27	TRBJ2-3	TGTGCCAGCAGGGGAGCAGATACGCAGTATTTT	CASRGADTQYF